Below, 24 T cell receptor beta chains from the same sample are listed, as sequenced in a study of blood T cell repertoires in COVID-19. Assay: immunoSEQ multiplex PCR; the TCRdb copy retains only in-frame clones and omits some. The sample lists roughly 250,000 clones; around 87% were seen once. Sequenced material: peripheral blood. The receptors come from a woman aged 50 to 60 with acute or convalescent COVID-19.

The chain recombines TRBV27 with TRBJ2-5; weak D call: TRBD2 (6 bases). Germline V gene lookup returns CDR1 MNHEY and CDR2 SMNVEV (reference sequence). The CDR3 totals 15 residues. The germline V and J ends were trimmed by 2 bases and 2 bases, with 12 bases remaining between them. CDR3 region: CASSLKWGRQETQYF. As DNA, the CDR3 is TGTGCCAGCAGTTTAAAGTGGGGGAGGCAAGAGACCCAGTACTTC.

This clone occurred once. The rearrangement links TRBV15 to TRBJ1-1, with 9 bases matching TRBD1. The V segment lost 3 bases and the J segment 7 bases; nucleotides outside the gene matches: 9. The CDR3 loop spans 15 amino acids. The V gene's germline CDR1 is LNHNV and CDR2 YYDKDF (reference sequence). CDR3 bases: TGTGCCACCAGCAGGGGGGGACAGGGAGTCATTGAAGCTTTCTTT. Its protein is CATSRGGQGVIEAFF.

The chain uses TRBV7-2 and TRBJ1-1; no reliable D call. CDR3 length: 15 residues. CDR1 and CDR2 (germline): SGHTA, FQGNSA. With 5 bases removed from V and 0 bases from J, the gap between germline ends came to 13 bases. The DNA of the CDR3 is TGTGCCAGCAGCCGCCTAGGCACGATGAACACTGAAGCTTTCTTT. Translated, it gives CASSRLGTMNTEAFF.

This clone has only one observation. The chain links TRBV5-4 to TRBJ1-2, with a tentative D call TRBD1 (5 bases). Germline-derived CDR1 and CDR2 are SGHNT and YYREEE (reference sequence). V dropped 4 bases and J dropped 0 bases, with 10 bases sitting between them. This CDR3 has 14 residues. The CDR3 bases are TGTGCCAGCAGCCTCGACAGAGCTAACTATGGCTACACCTTC. It specifies CASSLDRANYGYTF.

This CDR3 is CASSRAPGQNTEAFF. The CDR3 DNA sequence: TGCGCCAGCAGCCGCGCTCCCGGACAGAACACTGAAGCTTTCTTT. The rearrangement uses TRBV5-1 and TRBJ1-1; D may be TRBD1 (5 bases). V lost 4 bases and J 1 base, leaving 14 bases between the germline ends. This CDR3 region has 15 residues. The germline CDR1 and CDR2 sequences are SGHRS and YFSETQ.

CDR3 in DNA: TGTGCCAGCAGTTTAGCGGCGATAGCGGGAGCCGAGCAGTACTTC. Translation: CASSLAAIAGAEQYF. The chain uses TRBV28 and TRBJ2-7, with 9 positions matching TRBD2. Unmatched junction bases numbered 8, after V lost 2 bases and J lost 6 bases. This CDR3 spans 15 amino acids. Germline V gives CDR1 MDHEN, CDR2 SYDVKM.

The V gene is TRBV27, the J gene TRBJ2-3; tentative D call: TRBD1 (6 bases). V lost 4 bases to trimming and J lost 0 bases, with 14 bases between them. The germline CDR1 and CDR2 sequences are MNHEY and SMNVEV (reference sequence). The CDR3 extends over 16 amino acids. CDR3 nucleotide sequence: TGTGCCAGCAGTTGGGTAGGACAGTCTAGCACAGATACGCAGTATTTT. Its protein product is CASSWVGQSSTDTQYF.

This rearrangement joins TRBV10-3 to TRBJ2-1, with 10 bases lining up with TRBD1. Germline-derived CDR1 and CDR2 are ENHRY and SYGVKD. The trim removed 6 bases at V and 9 bases at J, leaving 23 bases unmatched. The CDR3 loop spans 19 amino acids. The CDR3 sequence: CAISDPPRTGGRVRGEQFF. The CDR3, as DNA: TGTGCCATCAGCGACCCCCCAAGGACAGGGGGGCGGGTCAGGGGTGAGCAGTTCTTC.

The chain is built from TRBV27 and TRBJ1-2; D is unclear. V was cut by 5 bases and J by 7 bases, with 5 bases left in between. The CDR3 runs 10 residues. Germline CDR1 and CDR2: MNHEY and SMNVEV (reference sequence). CDR3 nucleotide sequence: TGTGCCAGCAGTCTCCGTGGCTACACCTTC. It yields the protein CASSLRGYTF.

The V call is TRBV6-5, the J call TRBJ1-4, with TRBD1 as a possible D gene (5 bases). Germline loops: CDR1 MNHEY, CDR2 SVGAGI. The CDR3 contains 15 residues. V lost 2 bases and J 6 bases, leaving 13 bases between the germline ends. This CDR3 is CASSYNSAGDEKLFF. CDR3 in DNA: TGTGCCAGCAGTTACAACAGCGCGGGGGATGAAAAACTGTTTTTT.

This clone appeared once. This chain connects TRBV3-1 (or the pseudogene TRBV3-2) to TRBJ1-1, with 7 bases matching TRBD1. The V and J ends lost 7 bases and 2 bases, in that order; junction bases with no gene match: 7. CDR3 length equals 14 residues. Per the germline V gene, CDR1 is LGHDT and CDR2 is YNNKEL (reference sequence). CDR3 DNA sequence: TGTGCCAGCATCGGGACAGCCGGAAACACTGAAGCTTTCTTT. Protein: CASIGTAGNTEAFF.

The gene calls are TRBV28 and TRBJ1-1, with a tentative D call TRBD1 (6 bases). Germline values: CDR1 MDHEN, CDR2 SYDVKM. The length of the CDR3 is 12 residues. V was cut by 6 bases and J by 5 bases, with 10 bases left in between. CDR3 sequence: CASRGGRTEAFF. The CDR3 nucleotides read TGTGCCAGCAGAGGGGGTCGGACTGAAGCTTTCTTT.

The V gene is TRBV14, the J gene TRBJ2-1; D is ambiguous. V lost 1 base and J 2 bases, leaving 9 bases between the germline ends. The CDR3 runs 15 residues. CDR1 and CDR2 (germline): SGHDN, FVKESK. The CDR3 DNA reads TGTGCCAGCAGCCAAGCTAGTACCGCCTACAATGAGCAGTTCTTC. It codes for CASSQASTAYNEQFF.

On this clone: The same CDR3 can be traced to other DNA sequences in this sample. J is TRBJ1-1 and V is TRBV18, with TRBD1 identical over 7 bases. J was trimmed by 0 bases and V by 4 bases; bases with no gene match: 2. The CDR3 contains 14 residues. CDR1 and CDR2 (germline): KGHSH, LQKENI. The CDR3 is CASSQTGMNTEAFF. In DNA, the CDR3 is TGTGCCAGCTCACAGACAGGGATGAACACTGAAGCTTTCTTT. Full variable domain (rest looked up from reference TRBV18 and TRBJ1-1): NAGVMQNPRHLVRRRGQEARLRCSPMKGHSHVYWYRQLPEEGLKFMVYLQKENIIDESGMPKERFSAEFPKEGPSILRIQQVVRGDSAAYFCASSQTGMNTEAFFGQGTRLTVV.

This clone showed up just once. The chain is built from TRBV19 and TRBJ1-5; D unresolved. Trimming took off 7 bases at V and 4 bases at J, with 14 bases between the two ends. Germline V gene sequence: CDR1 LNHDA, CDR2 SQIVND (reference sequence). The CDR3 is made up of 14 amino acids. CDR3 protein: CASMRAAENQPQHF. CDR3 sequence (DNA): TGTGCCAGTATGCGGGCTGCGGAAAATCAGCCCCAGCATTTT.

The chain couples TRBV2 to TRBJ1-1; D unresolved. The CDR3 totals 14 residues. The V gene lost 2 bases and the J gene lost 9 bases, with 16 bases spanning the gap. Germline values: CDR1 SNHLY, CDR2 FYNNEI. DNA of the CDR3: TGTGCCAGCAGTGAAAGAGGTCAGCTCATACAAGCTTTCTTT. Translation gives CASSERGQLIQAFF. Full variable domain (rest looked up from reference TRBV2 and TRBJ1-1): EPEVTQTPSHQVTQMGQEVILRCVPISNHLYFYWYRQILGQKVEFLVSFYNNEISEKSEIFDDQFSVERPDGSNFTLKIRSTKLEDSAMYFCASSERGQLIQAFFGQGTRLTVV.

The chain couples TRBV3-1 (or the pseudogene TRBV3-2) to TRBJ1-2; TRBD1 matches 8 bases. Germline lookup yields CDR1 LGHDT and CDR2 YNNKEL (reference sequence). Trimming removed 6 bases from V and 4 bases from J; junction bases left unmatched: 7. This CDR3 contains 14 residues. DNA of the CDR3: TGTGCCAGCAGTTCCCCCGGACAGGGCTATGGCTACACCTTC. Its protein product is CASSSPGQGYGYTF.

The chain recombines TRBV24-1 with TRBJ2-1; 11 bases map to TRBD2. J gave up 3 bases and V 3 bases, and 12 bases lay outside the gene matches. Germline CDR1 and CDR2: KGHDR and SFDVKD. This CDR3 has 19 residues. In DNA form, the CDR3 reads TGTGCCACCAGTGATCCGGGACTAGCGGCGCGGGGTATCTACAATGAGCAGTTCTTC. Protein product: CATSDPGLAARGIYNEQFF.

V and J are TRBV29-1 and TRBJ2-5; D gene ambiguous. Germline V gene data show CDR1 as SQVTM and CDR2 as ANQGSEA. The CDR3 is made up of 13 amino acids. The V end was cut by 1 base, the J end by 6 bases, with 12 bases between. CDR3 protein: CSVEGFEFQTQYF. CDR3 nucleotide sequence: TGCAGCGTTGAAGGCTTTGAGTTCCAGACCCAGTACTTC. The variable domain in full, with the rest retrieved from reference TRBV29-1 and TRBJ2-5, is SAVISQKPSRDICQRGTSLTIQCQVDSQVTMMFWYRQQPGQSLTLIATANQGSEATYESGFVIDKFPISRPNLTFSTLTVSNMSPEDSSIYLCSVEGFEFQTQYFGPGTRLLVL.

This chain joins TRBV7-2 and TRBJ2-7, with D possibly TRBD1 on 6 matching bases. From germline, CDR1 is SGHTA and CDR2 FQGNSA. Trimming pared 0 bases from V and 2 bases from J, leaving 20 bases between. CDR3 length equals 18 residues. The CDR3 sequence is CASSLALIGQGPPYEQYF. In DNA form, the CDR3 reads TGTGCCAGCAGCTTAGCGCTAATTGGGCAGGGGCCTCCCTACGAGCAGTACTTC.

The rearrangement uses TRBV7-2 and TRBJ2-3; the D gene is possibly TRBD1 (6 bases). The CDR3 sequence is 18 residues long. Germline V lookup: CDR1 SGHTA, CDR2 FQGNSA. V was pared by 5 bases and J by 4 bases, with 25 bases between. The CDR3, as DNA: TGTGCCAGCAGCCCATCCGCGAGATCACAGGGAACCCCAGATACGCAGTATTTT. Protein: CASSPSARSQGTPDTQYF.

This rearrangement joins TRBV30 to TRBJ2-3, with a tentative D call TRBD2 (6 bases). The V gene lost 0 bases and the J gene lost 2 bases, with 9 bases spanning the gap. From germline, CDR1 is GTSNPN and CDR2 SVGIG (reference sequence). The CDR3 consists of 14 residues. Here the CDR3 DNA reads TGTGCCTGGAGTGTGACGGGACTCACAGATACGCAGTATTTT. Protein: CAWSVTGLTDTQYF.

The chain employs TRBV28 and TRBJ2-1, with TRBD2 matching over 10 bases. The germline CDR1 and CDR2 sequences are MDHEN and SYDVKM. Trimming removed 5 bases from V and 4 bases from J; junction bases left unmatched: 8. The CDR3 has 16 residues. CDR3 sequence (DNA): TGTGCCAGCAGTAGCGCGTGGACTAGCGGTTACAATGAGCAGTTCTTC. This codes for CASSSAWTSGYNEQFF.

This chain links TRBV2 with TRBJ2-2, with D perhaps matching TRBD2 (6 bases). Deletions cut 4 bases from V and 0 bases from J, with 12 bases between. Looked up from germline, CDR1 is SNHLY and CDR2 is FYNNEI. This CDR3 comprises 16 residues. CDR3 nucleotide sequence: TGTGCCAGCAGTGTGCCCGGCGGGGCGAACACCGGGGAGCTGTTTTTT. The encoded protein is CASSVPGGANTGELFF.